The 5 T cell receptor beta chains listed next were all sequenced from one sample in a study of long-term antiretroviral therapy in people with HIV. A v3.0 immunoSEQ assay was performed at survey level. Generated by immunoSEQ multiplex PCR, the TCRdb table keeps only in-frame clones and is missing some. The sample has around 12,000 clones, roughly 80% seen once. The specimen was unsorted PBMCs, collected 0.8 years before starting antiretroviral therapy. The receptors shown here come from a woman aged 40 to 50 with HIV.

The chain links TRBV14 to TRBJ1-2, with D possibly being TRBD1 (6 bases). V lost 3 bases to trimming and J lost 2 bases, with 13 bases between them. Germline CDR1 reads SGHDN; CDR2 reads FVKESK. The CDR3 has 15 amino acids. For the CDR3, the DNA is TGTGCCAGCAGCCACGTGAGACAGGCAAACTATGGCTACACCTTC. Translating it yields CASSHVRQANYGYTF.

The rearrangement links TRBV4-1 to TRBJ2-7; TRBD2 is a possible D gene (5 bases). The CDR3 is 15 amino acids. V was pared by 0 bases and J by 7 bases, with 16 bases between. CDR1 MGHRA and CDR2 YSYEKL come from the germline V gene. CDR3 sequence: CASSQETTGVGEQYF. Written as DNA, the CDR3 is TGCGCCAGCAGCCAAGAGACTACCGGTGTCGGTGAGCAGTACTTC.

The table lists this clone with a count of one. This chain uses TRBV7-2 with TRBJ2-1, with unresolved D. The germline CDR1 and CDR2 sequences are SGHTA and FQGNSA. The CDR3 totals 15 residues. V was cut by 1 base and J by 8 bases, with 15 bases left in between. CDR3 residues: CASSLGISQSDEQFF. CDR3 in DNA: TGTGCCAGCAGCTTAGGCATCTCCCAATCGGATGAGCAGTTCTTC.

The V call is TRBV9, the J call TRBJ2-7; 8 bases agree with TRBD2. This CDR3 is built from 14 residues. Germline V gene lookup returns CDR1 SGDLS and CDR2 YYNGEE. Trimming at V came to 3 bases and at J to 7 bases, leaving 9 bases not matched to a gene. The CDR3 region is CASSGGAGAGEQYF. CDR3 nucleotide sequence: TGTGCCAGCAGCGGAGGAGCGGGGGCGGGGGAGCAGTACTTC.

CDR3 amino acids: CASSPGQLNTEAFF. Written as DNA, the CDR3 is TGTGCCAGCAGCCCGGGACAGCTCAACACTGAAGCTTTCTTT. The chain is built from TRBV7-2 and TRBJ1-1, with 7 positions matching TRBD1. The CDR3 loop spans 14 amino acids. Germline CDR1 SGHTA, CDR2 FQGNSA. V lost 5 bases, J lost 2 bases, and 5 bases stayed unmatched.